Following are 2 T cell receptor beta chains from one sample sequenced in a study of blood T cell repertoires in COVID-19. TCRdb's copy holds only in-frame clones and misses some; the assay was immunoSEQ multiplex PCR. This repertoire shows approximately 500,000 clones, roughly 85% found once; its top ten account for roughly 3.2%. Sequenced material: peripheral blood. These receptors were taken from a human donor in a cohort sampled during active COVID-19.

The chain recombines TRBV29-1 with TRBJ2-1; D is unclear. The CDR3 totals 11 residues. Germline V gene sequence: CDR1 SQVTM, CDR2 ANQGSEA. The V and J ends lost 7 bases and 8 bases respectively, with 12 bases between them. CDR3 protein: CSAAGGYEQFF. In DNA, the CDR3 is TGCAGCGCCGCCGGCGGCTATGAGCAGTTCTTC.

For this clone: The sample has other DNA sequences that encode this CDR3 too. This chain joins TRBV5-1 and TRBJ2-7, with D possibly matching TRBD2 (5 bases). The CDR3 loop spans 14 amino acids. The germline V and J ends were trimmed by 0 bases and 0 bases, with 7 bases remaining between them. Germline V gene sequence: CDR1 SGHRS, CDR2 YFSETQ. In DNA form, the CDR3 reads TGCGCCAGCAGCTTGGTCGGAGGCTCCTACGAGCAGTACTTC. Protein sequence: CASSLVGGSYEQYF.